This TCR beta chain was sequenced in a study of technical replicates of blood from a few donors. Using immunoSEQ multiplex PCR, the repertoire was profiled, and TCRdb retains in-frame clones only, with some absent. The table has some 60,000 clones, around 87% seen once; the top ten hold 4% to 6.5%. The CDR3 totals 17 residues. J lost 0 bases, V lost 4 bases, and 8 bases had no gene match. Germline V gene data show CDR1 as LGHNA and CDR2 as YSLEER. Sequencing used PBMCs. The chain uses TRBV4-3 and TRBJ2-5, with 10 bases that match TRBD2. This TCR was recovered from a human donor in good health. Some clones in this sample may be carry-over from other donors' samples. CDR3 in amino acids: CASSPTGLADNQETQYF. The CDR3 DNA reads as TGCGCCAGCAGCCCTACAGGACTAGCGGATAACCAAGAGACCCAGTACTTC.